The clone carrying this T cell receptor beta chain occurred once. The data originate from a study of blood T cell repertoires in COVID-19. Data came from immunoSEQ multiplex PCR; TCRdb stores just in-frame clones and leaves some out. The table records approximately 180,000 clones, about 88% of them present only once. The receptor was derived from a human donor with acute COVID-19. The donor label of this sample is uncertain. The sequencing sample was made of PBMCs or T cells enriched from blood (not recorded which).

For the CDR3, the DNA is TGCGCCAGCAGCCTAGACAGGGGCGACGAGCAGTACTTC. As protein: CASSLDRGDEQYF. This chain links TRBV4-1 with TRBJ2-7, with 8 bases lining up with TRBD1. In germline, CDR1 is MGHRA, CDR2 YSYEKL. This CDR3 spans 13 amino acids. The V gene end was trimmed by 4 bases and the J gene end by 5 bases; junction bases not matched to a gene: 4.